The 9 T cell receptor beta chains below come from one sample, sequenced in a study of T cells in tuberculosis. TCRdb keeps only in-frame clones here, not all; method: immunoSEQ multiplex PCR. The sample comprises tens of thousands of clones, about 96% of which are singletons, and 7.5% rests with the top ten. Source material: PBMCs. These TCRs come from a donor between 10 and 35 years old with latent tuberculosis or without tuberculosis infection.

The chain's CDR3 is CASSGDSVETQYF. CDR3 bases: TGTGCCAGCAGCGGGGACAGCGTAGAGACCCAGTACTTC. The chain is built from TRBV11-2 and TRBJ2-5, with 7 nucleotides matching TRBD1. V gave up 5 bases and J gave up 4 bases; unmatched junction bases: 4. This CDR3 contains 13 residues. Germline CDR1 is SGHAT and CDR2 is FQNNGV.

The sample holds one count of this clone. J is TRBJ2-5 and V is TRBV9; 9 positions agree with TRBD2. This CDR3 comprises 15 residues. The germline V gene encodes CDR1 SGDLS and CDR2 YYNGEE. Germline trimming cut 0 bases from V and 5 bases from J; bases unmatched to any gene: 5. DNA for the CDR3: TGTGCCAGCAGCGTAGTTGCGGGAGGGGATGAGACCCAGTACTTC. Translating gives CASSVVAGGDETQYF.

The chain has TRBV11-2 and TRBJ2-3, with D unresolved. CDR3 size: 12 residues. In germline, CDR1 is SGHAT, CDR2 FQNNGV. Trimming took off 8 bases at V and 4 bases at J, with 10 bases between the two ends. CDR3 sequence: CASSFSSDTQYF. The CDR3 coding sequence is TGTGCCAGCTCTTTTTCGTCAGATACGCAGTATTTT.

The rearrangement joins TRBV2 to TRBJ1-2; tentative D call: TRBD1 (5 bases). This CDR3 comprises 14 residues. Germline V gene sequence: CDR1 SNHLY, CDR2 FYNNEI. Trimming took 6 bases from V and 6 from J, leaving 17 bases between them. Here the CDR3 reads CASSLNRLFDGYTF. The CDR3 nucleotides are TGTGCCAGCAGCTTGAACAGGTTGTTTGATGGCTACACCTTC.

The genes are TRBV7-3 and TRBJ1-2, with D perhaps TRBD1 (6 bases). Trimming removed 5 bases from V and 6 bases from J, with 13 bases in between. From germline, CDR1 is SGHTA and CDR2 FQGTGA. The CDR3 is made up of 13 amino acids. The CDR3 sequence is CASSLTGLDGYTF. As DNA, the CDR3 is TGTGCCAGCAGCCTTACAGGGTTGGATGGCTACACCTTC.

The DNA of the CDR3 is TGTGCCAGCAGTATTAGCGGAGCCTACGAGCAGTACTTC. Translation gives CASSISGAYEQYF. V usage is TRBV6-5 and J usage is TRBJ2-7; D perhaps matches TRBD2 (6 bases). V was cut by 5 bases and J by 2 bases, with 10 bases left in between. The CDR3 consists of 13 residues. Germline V gene lookup returns CDR1 MNHEY and CDR2 SVGAGI.

The chain employs TRBV18 and TRBJ2-1; D possibly corresponds to TRBD2 (6 bases). There are 16 residues in the CDR3. V was trimmed by 3 bases and J by 10 bases, leaving 22 bases between them. The V gene's germline CDR1 is KGHSH and CDR2 LQKENI. The CDR3 region has the DNA TGTGCCAGCTCACCGGCTGCGGGAATCCAACCCCGGGAGCAGTTCTTC. It translates to CASSPAAGIQPREQFF.

The chain carries TRBV4-1 and TRBJ2-1; 9 bases agree with TRBD1. Germline loops: CDR1 MGHRA, CDR2 YSYEKL. The CDR3 sequence is 16 residues long. V shed 1 base and J 9 bases; nucleotides not matched to a gene: 10. Here the CDR3 reads CASSQVEGQGSVEQFF. The CDR3 coding sequence is TGCGCCAGCAGCCAAGTCGAGGGACAGGGCTCGGTTGAGCAGTTCTTC.

The CDR3 DNA reads TGTGCCAGCAGCTTAGAGGCTAGCGGGGGGGCGGAGTACTTC. It translates to CASSLEASGGAEYF. J is TRBJ2-7 and V is TRBV7-2, with 12 bases matching TRBD2. CDR1 is SGHTA, CDR2 FQGNSA, per germline. Trimming cost V 1 base and J 11 bases; bases outside gene matches: 6. The CDR3 totals 14 residues.